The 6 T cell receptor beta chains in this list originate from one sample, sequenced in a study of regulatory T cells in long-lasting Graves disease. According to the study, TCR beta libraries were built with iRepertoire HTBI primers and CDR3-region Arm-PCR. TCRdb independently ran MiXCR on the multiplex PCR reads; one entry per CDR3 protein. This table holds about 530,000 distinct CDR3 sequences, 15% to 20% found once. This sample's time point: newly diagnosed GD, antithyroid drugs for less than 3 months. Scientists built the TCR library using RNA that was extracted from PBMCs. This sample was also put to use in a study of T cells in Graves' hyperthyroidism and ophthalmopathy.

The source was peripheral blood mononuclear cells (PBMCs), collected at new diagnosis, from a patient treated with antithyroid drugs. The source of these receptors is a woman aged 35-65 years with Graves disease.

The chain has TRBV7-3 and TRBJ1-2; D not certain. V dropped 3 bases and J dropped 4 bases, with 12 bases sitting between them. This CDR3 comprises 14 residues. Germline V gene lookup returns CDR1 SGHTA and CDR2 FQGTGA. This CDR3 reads CASSFSGLSYGYTF. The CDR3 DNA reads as TGTGCCAGCAGCTTTAGCGGACTCAGCTATGGCTACACCTTC.

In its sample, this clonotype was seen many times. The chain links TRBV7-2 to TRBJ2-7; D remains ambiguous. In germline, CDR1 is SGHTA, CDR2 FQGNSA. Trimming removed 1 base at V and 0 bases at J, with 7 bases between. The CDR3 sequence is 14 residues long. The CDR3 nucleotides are TGTGCCAGCAGCTTAGTTCGTAGCTCCTACGAGCAGTACTTC. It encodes CASSLVRSSYEQYF.

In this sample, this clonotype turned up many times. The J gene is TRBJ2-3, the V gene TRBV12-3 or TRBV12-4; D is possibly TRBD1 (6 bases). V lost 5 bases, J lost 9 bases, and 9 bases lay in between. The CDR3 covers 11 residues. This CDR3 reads CASSPGHTQYF. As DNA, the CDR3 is TGTGCCAGCAGTCCGGGACACACGCAGTATTTT.

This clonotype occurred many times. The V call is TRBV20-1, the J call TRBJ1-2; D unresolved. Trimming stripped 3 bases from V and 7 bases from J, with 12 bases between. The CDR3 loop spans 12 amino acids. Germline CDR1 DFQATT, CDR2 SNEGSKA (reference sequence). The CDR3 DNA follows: TGCAGTGCTAGTGAGAATTTCGCTGGCTACACCTTC. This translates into CSASENFAGYTF.

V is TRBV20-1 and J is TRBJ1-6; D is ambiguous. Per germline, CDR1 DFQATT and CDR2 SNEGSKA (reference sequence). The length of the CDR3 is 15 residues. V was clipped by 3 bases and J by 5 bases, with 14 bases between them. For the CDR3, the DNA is TGCAGTGCTAGCCAGTGGGCAGGAGATAATTCACCCCTCCACTTT. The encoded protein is CSASQWAGDNSPLHF.

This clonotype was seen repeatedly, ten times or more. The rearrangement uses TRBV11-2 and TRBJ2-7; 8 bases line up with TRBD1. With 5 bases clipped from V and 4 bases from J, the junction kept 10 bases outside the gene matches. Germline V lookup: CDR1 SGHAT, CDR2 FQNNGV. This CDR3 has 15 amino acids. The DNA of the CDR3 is TGTGCCAGCAGCCCTCTGACAGGGGTAGGATACGAGCAGTACTTC. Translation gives CASSPLTGVGYEQYF.